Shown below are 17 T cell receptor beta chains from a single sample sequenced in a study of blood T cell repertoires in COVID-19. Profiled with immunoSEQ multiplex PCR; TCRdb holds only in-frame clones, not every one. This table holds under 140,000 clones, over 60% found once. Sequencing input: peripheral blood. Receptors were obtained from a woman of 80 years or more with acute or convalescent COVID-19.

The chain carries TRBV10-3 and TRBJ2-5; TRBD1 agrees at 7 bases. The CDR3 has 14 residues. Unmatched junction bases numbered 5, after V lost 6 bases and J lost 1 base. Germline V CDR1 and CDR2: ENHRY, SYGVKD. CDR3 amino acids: CAISPTGPQETQYF. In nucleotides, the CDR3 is TGTGCCATCAGCCCGACAGGGCCCCAAGAGACCCAGTACTTC.

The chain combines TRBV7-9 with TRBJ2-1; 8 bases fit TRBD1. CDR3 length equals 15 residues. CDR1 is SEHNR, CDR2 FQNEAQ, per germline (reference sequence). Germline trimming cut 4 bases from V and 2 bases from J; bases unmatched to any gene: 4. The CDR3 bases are TGTGCCAGCAGCTACGGACAGGGAGCCTACAATGAGCAGTTCTTC. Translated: CASSYGQGAYNEQFF.

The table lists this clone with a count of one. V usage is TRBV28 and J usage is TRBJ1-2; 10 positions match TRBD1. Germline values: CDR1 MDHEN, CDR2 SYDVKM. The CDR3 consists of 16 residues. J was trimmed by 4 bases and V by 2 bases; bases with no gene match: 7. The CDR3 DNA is TGTGCCAGCAGTTTAGACTCCGACAGGGGGCTCTATGGCTACACCTTC. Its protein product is CASSLDSDRGLYGYTF.

The CDR3 sequence: CASSHRGGTDTQYF. CDR3 nucleotide sequence: TGTGCCAGCAGCCACAGGGGTGGCACAGATACGCAGTATTTT. The chain uses TRBV25-1 and TRBJ2-3; 7 bases align to TRBD1. The CDR3 consists of 14 residues. The J segment lost 1 base and the V segment lost 6 bases, leaving 4 bases of the junction unmatched. Germline lookup yields CDR1 MGHDK and CDR2 SYGVNS.

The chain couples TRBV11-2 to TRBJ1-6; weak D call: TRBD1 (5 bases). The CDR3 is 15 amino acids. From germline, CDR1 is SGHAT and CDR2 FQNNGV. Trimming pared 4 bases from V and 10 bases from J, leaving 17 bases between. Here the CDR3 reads CASSSQPGLWSPLHF. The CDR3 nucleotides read TGTGCCAGCAGCTCTCAACCGGGACTCTGGTCACCCCTCCACTTT.

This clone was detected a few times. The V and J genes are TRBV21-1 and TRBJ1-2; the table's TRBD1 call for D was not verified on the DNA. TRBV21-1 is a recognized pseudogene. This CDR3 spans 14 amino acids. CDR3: CASIRQKLNNGYTF. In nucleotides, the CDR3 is TGTGCCAGCATCCGACAGAAACTGAACAATGGCTACACCTTC.

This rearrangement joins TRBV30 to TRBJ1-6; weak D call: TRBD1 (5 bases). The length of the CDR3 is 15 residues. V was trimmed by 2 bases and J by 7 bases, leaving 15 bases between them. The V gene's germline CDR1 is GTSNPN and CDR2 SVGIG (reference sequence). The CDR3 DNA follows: TGTGCCTGGAGTACTGGTCAGGGTGGAAATTCACCCCTCCACTTT. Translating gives CAWSTGQGGNSPLHF. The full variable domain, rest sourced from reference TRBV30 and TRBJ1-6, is SQTIHQWPATLVQPVGSPLSLECTVEGTSNPNLYWYRQAAGRGLQLLFYSVGIGQISSEVPQNLSASRPQDRQFILSSKKLLLSDSGFYLCAWSTGQGGNSPLHFGNGTRLTVT.

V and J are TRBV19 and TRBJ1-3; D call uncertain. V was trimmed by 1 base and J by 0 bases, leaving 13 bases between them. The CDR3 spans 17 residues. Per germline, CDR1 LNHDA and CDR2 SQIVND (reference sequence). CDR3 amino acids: CASSIANLYSSGNTIYF. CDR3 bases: TGTGCCAGTAGTATAGCCAACCTATATAGCTCTGGAAACACCATATATTTT. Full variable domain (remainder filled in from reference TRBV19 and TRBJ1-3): DGGITQSPKYLFRKEGQNVTLSCEQNLNHDAMYWYRQDPGQGLRLIYYSQIVNDFQKGDIAEGYSVSREKKESFPLTVTSAQKNPTAFYLCASSIANLYSSGNTIYFGEGSWLTVV.

CDR3: CASSLGYRDSRQETQYF. The CDR3 DNA follows: TGTGCCAGCAGCTTGGGTTACAGGGATTCGAGGCAAGAGACCCAGTACTTC. This chain uses TRBV5-6 with TRBJ2-5; tentative D call: TRBD1 (6 bases). Germline values: CDR1 SGHDT, CDR2 YYEEEE. The CDR3 is 17 residues long. Trimming cost V 0 bases and J 2 bases, with 17 bases left between them.

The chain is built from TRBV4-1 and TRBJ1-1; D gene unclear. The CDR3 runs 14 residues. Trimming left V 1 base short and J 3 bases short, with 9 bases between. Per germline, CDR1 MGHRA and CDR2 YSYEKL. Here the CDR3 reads CASSQARQDTEAFF. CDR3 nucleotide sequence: TGCGCCAGCAGCCAAGCGAGGCAAGACACTGAAGCTTTCTTT.

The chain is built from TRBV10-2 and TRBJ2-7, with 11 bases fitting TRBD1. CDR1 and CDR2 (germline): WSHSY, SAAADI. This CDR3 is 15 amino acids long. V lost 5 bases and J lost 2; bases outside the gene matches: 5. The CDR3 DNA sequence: TGCGCCAGCAGTTCACCGGGACAGGGGGCCTACGAGCAGTACTTC. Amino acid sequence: CASSSPGQGAYEQYF.

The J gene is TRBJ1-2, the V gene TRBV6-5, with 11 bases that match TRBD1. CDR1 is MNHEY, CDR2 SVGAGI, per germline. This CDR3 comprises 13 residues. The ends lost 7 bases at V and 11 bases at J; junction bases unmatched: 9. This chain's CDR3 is CASTGRDRGLYTF. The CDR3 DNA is TGTGCCAGCACCGGCCGGGACAGGGGGTTGTACACCTTC.

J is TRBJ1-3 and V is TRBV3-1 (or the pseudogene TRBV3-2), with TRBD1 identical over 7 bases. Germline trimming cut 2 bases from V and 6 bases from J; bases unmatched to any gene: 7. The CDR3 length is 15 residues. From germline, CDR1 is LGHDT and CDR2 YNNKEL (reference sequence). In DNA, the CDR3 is TGTGCCAGCAGCCAAACAGGGGTTTACGAAAACACCATATATTTT. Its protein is CASSQTGVYENTIYF.

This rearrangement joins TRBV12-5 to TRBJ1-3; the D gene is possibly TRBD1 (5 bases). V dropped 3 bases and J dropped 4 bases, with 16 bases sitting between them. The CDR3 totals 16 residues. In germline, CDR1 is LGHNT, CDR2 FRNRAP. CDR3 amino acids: CASGFRGLGEGNTIYF. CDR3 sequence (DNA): TGTGCTAGTGGTTTTAGGGGATTAGGTGAAGGAAACACCATATATTTT.

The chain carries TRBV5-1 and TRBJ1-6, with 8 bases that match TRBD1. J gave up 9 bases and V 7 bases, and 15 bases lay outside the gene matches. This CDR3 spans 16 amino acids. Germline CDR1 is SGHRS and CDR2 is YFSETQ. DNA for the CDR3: TGCGCCAGCCGACCCGAGACAGGGGCACGGGGTTCACCCCTCCACTTT. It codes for CASRPETGARGSPLHF.

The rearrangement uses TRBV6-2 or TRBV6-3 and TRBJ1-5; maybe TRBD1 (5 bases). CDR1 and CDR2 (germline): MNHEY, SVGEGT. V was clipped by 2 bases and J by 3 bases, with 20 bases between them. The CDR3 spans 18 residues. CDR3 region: CASSYDRYNVLDNQPQHF. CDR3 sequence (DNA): TGTGCCAGCAGTTACGACAGATACAATGTATTGGACAATCAGCCCCAGCATTTT.

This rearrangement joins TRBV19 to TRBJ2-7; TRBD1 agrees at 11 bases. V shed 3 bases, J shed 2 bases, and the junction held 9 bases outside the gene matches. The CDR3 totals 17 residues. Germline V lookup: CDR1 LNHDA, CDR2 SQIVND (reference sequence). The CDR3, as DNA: TGTGCCAGTAGTATTTCCGGGACAGGGGGTCTCCCCTACGAGCAGTACTTC. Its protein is CASSISGTGGLPYEQYF.